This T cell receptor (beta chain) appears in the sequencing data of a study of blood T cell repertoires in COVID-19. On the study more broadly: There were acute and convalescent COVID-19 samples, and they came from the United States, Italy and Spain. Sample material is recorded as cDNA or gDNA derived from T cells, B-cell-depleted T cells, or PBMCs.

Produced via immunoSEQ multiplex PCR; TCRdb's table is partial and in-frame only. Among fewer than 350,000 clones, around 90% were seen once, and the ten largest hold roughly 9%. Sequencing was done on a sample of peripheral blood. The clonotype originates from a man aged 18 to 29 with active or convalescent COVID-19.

This CDR3 is CASTLLLPPGLPNQPQHF. For the CDR3, the DNA is TGTGCCAGCACCCTCCTACTCCCACCTGGGCTCCCAAATCAGCCCCAGCATTTT. This chain connects TRBV7-3 to TRBJ1-5, with D uncertain. CDR1 and CDR2 from the germline V gene are SGHTA and FQGTGA. V lost 7 bases, J lost 4 bases, and 26 bases lay in between. There are 18 residues in the CDR3.